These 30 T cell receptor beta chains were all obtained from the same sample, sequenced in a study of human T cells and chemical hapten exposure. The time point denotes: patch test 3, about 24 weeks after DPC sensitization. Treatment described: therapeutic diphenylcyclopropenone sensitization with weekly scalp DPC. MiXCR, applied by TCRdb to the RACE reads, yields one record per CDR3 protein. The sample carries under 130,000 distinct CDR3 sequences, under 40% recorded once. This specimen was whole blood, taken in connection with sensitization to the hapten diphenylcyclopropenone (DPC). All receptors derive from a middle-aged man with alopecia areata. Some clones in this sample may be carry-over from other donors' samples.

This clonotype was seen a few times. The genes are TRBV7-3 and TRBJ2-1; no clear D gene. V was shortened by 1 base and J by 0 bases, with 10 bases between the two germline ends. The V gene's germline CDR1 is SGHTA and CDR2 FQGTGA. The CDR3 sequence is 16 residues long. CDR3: CASSLNGLSSYNEQFF. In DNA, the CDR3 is TGTGCCAGCAGCTTAAATGGCCTGAGCTCCTACAATGAGCAGTTCTTC.

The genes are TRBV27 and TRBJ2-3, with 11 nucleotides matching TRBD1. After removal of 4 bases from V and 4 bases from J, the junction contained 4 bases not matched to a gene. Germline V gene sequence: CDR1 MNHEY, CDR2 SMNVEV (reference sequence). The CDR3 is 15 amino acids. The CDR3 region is CASSSGQGASDTQYF. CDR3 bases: TGTGCCAGCAGTTCTGGACAGGGGGCATCAGATACGCAGTATTTT.

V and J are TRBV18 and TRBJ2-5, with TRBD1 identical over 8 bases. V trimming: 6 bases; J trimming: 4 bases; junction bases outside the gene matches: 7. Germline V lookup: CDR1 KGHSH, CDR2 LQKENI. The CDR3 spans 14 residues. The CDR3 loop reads CASSLDRGPETQYF. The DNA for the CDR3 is TGTGCCAGCTCCCTTGACAGGGGACCAGAGACCCAGTACTTC.

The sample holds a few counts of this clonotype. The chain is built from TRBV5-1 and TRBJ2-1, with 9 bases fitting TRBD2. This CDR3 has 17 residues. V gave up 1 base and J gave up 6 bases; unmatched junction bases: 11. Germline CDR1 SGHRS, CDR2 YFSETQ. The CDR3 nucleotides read TGCGCCAGCAGCTTGAATCCGCCTAGCGGGAATCTCAATGAGCAGTTCTTC. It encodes CASSLNPPSGNLNEQFF.

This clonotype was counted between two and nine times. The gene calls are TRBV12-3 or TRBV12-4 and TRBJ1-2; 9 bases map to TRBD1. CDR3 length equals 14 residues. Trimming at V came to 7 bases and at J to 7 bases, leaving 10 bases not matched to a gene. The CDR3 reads CASTPDRGYSGYTF. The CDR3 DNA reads TGTGCCAGCACCCCCGACAGGGGGTATAGTGGCTACACCTTC.

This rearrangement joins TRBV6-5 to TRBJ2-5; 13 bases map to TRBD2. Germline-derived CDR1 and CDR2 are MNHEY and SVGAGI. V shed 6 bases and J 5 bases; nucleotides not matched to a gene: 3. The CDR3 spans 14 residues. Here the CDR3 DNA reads TGTGCCAGCAGCGGACTAGCGGGAGTGGAGACCCAGTACTTC. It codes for CASSGLAGVETQYF.

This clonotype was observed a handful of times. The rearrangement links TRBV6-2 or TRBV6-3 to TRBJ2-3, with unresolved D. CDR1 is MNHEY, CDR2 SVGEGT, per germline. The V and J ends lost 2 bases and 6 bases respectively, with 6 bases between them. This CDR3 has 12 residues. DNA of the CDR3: TGTGCCAGCAGTTACCGTAGGGATACGCAGTATTTT. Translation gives CASSYRRDTQYF.

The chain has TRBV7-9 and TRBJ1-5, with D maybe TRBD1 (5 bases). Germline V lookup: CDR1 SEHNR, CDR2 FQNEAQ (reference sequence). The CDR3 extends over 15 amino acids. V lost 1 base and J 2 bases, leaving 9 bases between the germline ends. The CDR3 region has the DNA TGTGCCAGCAGCTTAGGGGGGGGTGGCAATCAGCCCCAGCATTTT. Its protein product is CASSLGGGGNQPQHF.

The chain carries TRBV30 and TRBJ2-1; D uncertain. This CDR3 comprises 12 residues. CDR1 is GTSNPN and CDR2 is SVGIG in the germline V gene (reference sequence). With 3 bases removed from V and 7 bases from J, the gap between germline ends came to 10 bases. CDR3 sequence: CAWRRRWNEQFF. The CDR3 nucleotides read TGTGCCTGGAGAAGACGCTGGAATGAGCAGTTCTTC.

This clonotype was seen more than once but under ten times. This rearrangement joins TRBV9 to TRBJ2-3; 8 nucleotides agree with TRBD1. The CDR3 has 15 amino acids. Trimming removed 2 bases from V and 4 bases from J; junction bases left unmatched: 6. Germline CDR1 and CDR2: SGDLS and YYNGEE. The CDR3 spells CASSVGTGGADTQYF. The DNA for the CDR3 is TGTGCCAGCAGCGTTGGGACAGGAGGGGCAGATACGCAGTATTTT.

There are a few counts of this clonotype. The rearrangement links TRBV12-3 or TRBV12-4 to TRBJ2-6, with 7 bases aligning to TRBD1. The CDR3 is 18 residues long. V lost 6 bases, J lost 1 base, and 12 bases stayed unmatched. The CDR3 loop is CASRPYRGKPSGANVLTF. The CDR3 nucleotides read TGTGCCAGCAGGCCCTACAGGGGAAAGCCTTCTGGGGCCAACGTCCTGACTTTC.

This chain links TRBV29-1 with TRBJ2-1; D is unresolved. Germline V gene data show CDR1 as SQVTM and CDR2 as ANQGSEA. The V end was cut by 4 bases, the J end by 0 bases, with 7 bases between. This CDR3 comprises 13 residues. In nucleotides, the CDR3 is TGCAGCGTTGGACCTACCTCCTACAATGAGCAGTTCTTC. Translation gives CSVGPTSYNEQFF.

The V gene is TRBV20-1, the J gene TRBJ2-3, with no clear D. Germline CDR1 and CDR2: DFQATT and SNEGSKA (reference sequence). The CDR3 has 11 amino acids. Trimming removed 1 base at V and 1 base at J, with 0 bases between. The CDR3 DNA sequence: TGCAGTGCTAGAGGCACAGATACGCAGTATTTT. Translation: CSARGTDTQYF.

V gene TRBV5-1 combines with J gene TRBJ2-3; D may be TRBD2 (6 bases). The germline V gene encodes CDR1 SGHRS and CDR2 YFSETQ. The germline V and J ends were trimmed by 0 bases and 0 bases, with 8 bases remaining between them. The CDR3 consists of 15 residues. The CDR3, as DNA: TGCGCCAGCAGCTTGGAAGGAGGGAGCACAGATACGCAGTATTTT. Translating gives CASSLEGGSTDTQYF.

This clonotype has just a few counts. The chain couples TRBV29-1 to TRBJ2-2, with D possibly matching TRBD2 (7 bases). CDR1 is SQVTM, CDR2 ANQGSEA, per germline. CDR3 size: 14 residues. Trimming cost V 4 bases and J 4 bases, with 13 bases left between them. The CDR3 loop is CSVGGGRGTGELFF. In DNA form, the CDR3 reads TGCAGCGTTGGGGGGGGGCGCGGCACCGGGGAGCTGTTTTTT.

The CDR3 DNA is TGTGCCAGCAGTGAAGGGGGGTTATGGGCACAGCCCCGGGAAGAGACCCAGTACTTC. It codes for CASSEGGLWAQPREETQYF. The chain combines TRBV6-1 with TRBJ2-5; TRBD1 or TRBD2 may be the D gene (5 bases each). CDR3 length: 19 amino acids. Germline V lookup: CDR1 MNHNS, CDR2 SASEGT. The ends were cut back, 1 base at V and 3 bases at J, with 24 bases in the middle.

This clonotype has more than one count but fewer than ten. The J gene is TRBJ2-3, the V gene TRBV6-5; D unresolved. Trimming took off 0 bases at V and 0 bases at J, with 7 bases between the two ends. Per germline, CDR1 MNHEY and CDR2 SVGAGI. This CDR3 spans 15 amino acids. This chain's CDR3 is CASSYSPTSTDTQYF. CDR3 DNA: TGTGCCAGCAGTTACTCTCCTACTAGCACAGATACGCAGTATTTT.

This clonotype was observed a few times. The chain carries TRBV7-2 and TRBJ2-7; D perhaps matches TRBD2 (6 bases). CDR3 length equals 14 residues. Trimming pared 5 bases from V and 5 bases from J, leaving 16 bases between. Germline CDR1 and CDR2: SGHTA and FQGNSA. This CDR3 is CASSPGTGLDEQYF. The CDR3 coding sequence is TGTGCCAGCAGCCCCGGGACTGGCCTCGACGAGCAGTACTTC. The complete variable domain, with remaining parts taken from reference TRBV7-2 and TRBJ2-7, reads GAGVSQSPSNKVTEKGKDVELRCDPISGHTALYWYRQSLGQGLEFLIYFQGNSAPDKSGLPSDRFSAERTGGSVSTLTIQRTQQEDSAVYLCASSPGTGLDEQYFGPGTRLTVT.

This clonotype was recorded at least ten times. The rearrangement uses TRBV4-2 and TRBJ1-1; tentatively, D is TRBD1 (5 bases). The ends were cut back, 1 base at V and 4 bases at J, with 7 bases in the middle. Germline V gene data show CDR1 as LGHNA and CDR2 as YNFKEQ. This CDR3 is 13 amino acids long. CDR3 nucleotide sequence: TGTGCCAGCAGCCAAGGGGGACGCACTGAAGCTTTCTTT. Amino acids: CASSQGGRTEAFF.

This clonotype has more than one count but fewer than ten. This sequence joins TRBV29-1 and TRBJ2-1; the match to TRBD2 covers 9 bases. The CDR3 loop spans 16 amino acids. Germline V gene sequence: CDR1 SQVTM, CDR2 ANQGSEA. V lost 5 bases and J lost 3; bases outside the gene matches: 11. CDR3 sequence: CSVPATAGGLYNEQFF. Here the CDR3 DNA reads TGCAGCGTTCCCGCGACAGCGGGAGGACTCTACAATGAGCAGTTCTTC.

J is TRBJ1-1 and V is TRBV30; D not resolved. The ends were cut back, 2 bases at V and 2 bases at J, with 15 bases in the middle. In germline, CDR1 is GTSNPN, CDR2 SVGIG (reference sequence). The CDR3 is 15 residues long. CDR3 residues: CAWSRRTIGNTEAFF. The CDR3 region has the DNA TGTGCCTGGAGTCGCCGGACCATCGGCAACACTGAAGCTTTCTTT.

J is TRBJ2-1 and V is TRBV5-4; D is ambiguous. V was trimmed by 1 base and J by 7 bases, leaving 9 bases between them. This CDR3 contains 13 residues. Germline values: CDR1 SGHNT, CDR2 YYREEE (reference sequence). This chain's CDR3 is CASSLRALNEQFF. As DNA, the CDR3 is TGTGCCAGCAGCTTGAGGGCTCTTAATGAGCAGTTCTTC.

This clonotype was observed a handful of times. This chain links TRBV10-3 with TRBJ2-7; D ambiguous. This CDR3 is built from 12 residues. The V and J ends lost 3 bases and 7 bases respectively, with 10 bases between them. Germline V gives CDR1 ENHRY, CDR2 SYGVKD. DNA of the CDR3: TGTGCCATCAGTGATTGGGCTAATGAGCAGTACTTC. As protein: CAISDWANEQYF.

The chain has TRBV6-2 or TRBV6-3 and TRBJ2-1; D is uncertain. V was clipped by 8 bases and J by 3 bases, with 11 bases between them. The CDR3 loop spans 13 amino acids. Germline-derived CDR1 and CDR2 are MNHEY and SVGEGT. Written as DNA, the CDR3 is TGTGCCAGCGGGAAGAGCGACTACAATGAGCAGTTCTTC. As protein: CASGKSDYNEQFF.

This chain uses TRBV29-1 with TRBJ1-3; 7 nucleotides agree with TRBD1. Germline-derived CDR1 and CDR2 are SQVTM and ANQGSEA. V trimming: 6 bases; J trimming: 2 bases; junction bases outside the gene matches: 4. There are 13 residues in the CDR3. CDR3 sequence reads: CSVETGAGNTIYF. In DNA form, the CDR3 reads TGCAGCGTCGAAACAGGGGCTGGAAACACCATATATTTT.

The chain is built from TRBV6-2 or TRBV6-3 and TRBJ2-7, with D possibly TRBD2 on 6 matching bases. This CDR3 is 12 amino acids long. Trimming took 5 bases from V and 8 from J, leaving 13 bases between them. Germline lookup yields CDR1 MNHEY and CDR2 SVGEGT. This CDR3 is CASSEEGKKQYV. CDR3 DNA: TGTGCCAGCAGTGAGGAGGGGAAAAAGCAGTACGTC.

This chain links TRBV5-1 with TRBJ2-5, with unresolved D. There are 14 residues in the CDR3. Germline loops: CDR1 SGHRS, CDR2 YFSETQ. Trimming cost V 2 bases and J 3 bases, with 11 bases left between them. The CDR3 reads CASSFFTAKETQYF. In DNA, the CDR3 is TGCGCCAGCAGCTTTTTTACAGCCAAAGAGACCCAGTACTTC. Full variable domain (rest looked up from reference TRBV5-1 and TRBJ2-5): KAGVTQTPRYLIKTRGQQVTLSCSPISGHRSVSWYQQTPGQGLQFLFEYFSETQRNKGNFPGRFSGRQFSNSRSEMNVSTLELGDSALYLCASSFFTAKETQYFGPGTRLLVL.

The CDR3 DNA reads TGTGCCAGCAGTGGCCTTTATACGCAGTATTTT. Amino acids: CASSGLYTQYF. This rearrangement joins TRBV27 to TRBJ2-3; D ambiguous. The CDR3 extends over 11 amino acids. Germline loops: CDR1 MNHEY, CDR2 SMNVEV (reference sequence). V lost 5 bases and J 7 bases, leaving 7 bases between the germline ends.

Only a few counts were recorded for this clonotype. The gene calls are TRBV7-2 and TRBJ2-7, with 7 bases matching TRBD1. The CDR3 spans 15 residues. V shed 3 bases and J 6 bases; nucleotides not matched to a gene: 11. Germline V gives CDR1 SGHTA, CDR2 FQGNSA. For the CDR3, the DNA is TGTGCCAGCAGCTTTTCGGGACAGTATCTTTCCGAGCAGTACTTC. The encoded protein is CASSFSGQYLSEQYF.

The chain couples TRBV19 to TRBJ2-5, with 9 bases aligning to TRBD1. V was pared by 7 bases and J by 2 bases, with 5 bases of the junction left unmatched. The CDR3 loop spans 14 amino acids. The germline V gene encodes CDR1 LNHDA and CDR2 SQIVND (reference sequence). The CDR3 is CASTAQGAQETQYF. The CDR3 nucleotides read TGTGCCAGTACCGCACAGGGGGCTCAAGAGACCCAGTACTTC.